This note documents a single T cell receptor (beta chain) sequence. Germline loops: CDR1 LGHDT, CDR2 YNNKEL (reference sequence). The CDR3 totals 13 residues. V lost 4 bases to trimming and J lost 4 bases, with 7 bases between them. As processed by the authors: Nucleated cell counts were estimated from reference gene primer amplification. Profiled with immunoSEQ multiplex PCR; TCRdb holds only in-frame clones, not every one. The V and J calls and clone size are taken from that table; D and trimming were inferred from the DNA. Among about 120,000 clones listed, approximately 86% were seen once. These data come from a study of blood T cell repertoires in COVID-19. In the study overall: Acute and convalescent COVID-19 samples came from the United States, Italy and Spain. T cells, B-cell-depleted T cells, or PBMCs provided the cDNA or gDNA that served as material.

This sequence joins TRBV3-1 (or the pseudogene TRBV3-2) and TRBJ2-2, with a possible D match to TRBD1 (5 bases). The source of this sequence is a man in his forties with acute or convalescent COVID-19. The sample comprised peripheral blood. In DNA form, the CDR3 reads TGTGCCAGCAGCCCCAGGGTCACCGGGGAGCTGTTTTTT. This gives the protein CASSPRVTGELFF.